This T cell receptor beta chain appears in the sequencing data of a study of T cell responses to AZD1222 COVID-19 vaccine. Study-level findings and limits: A rise in Spike-specific TCR breadth and depth followed two AZD1222 doses.

Points on this clone: Its cognate antigen is unknown.

The J segment lost 4 bases and the V segment lost 3 bases, leaving 8 bases of the junction unmatched. The germline gives CDR1 MNHEY, CDR2 SMNVEV (reference sequence). The CDR3 covers 15 residues. Assay used: immunoSEQ multiplex PCR; TCRdb lists only in-frame clones, some missing. The sample has 60,000 to 75,000 clones; around three quarters are singletons. The specimen comprised peripheral blood, sampled 28 days after the second AZD1222 dose. The receptor was derived from an adult who received the AZD1222 COVID-19 vaccine. The rearrangement links TRBV27 to TRBJ2-7; 8 bases map to TRBD1. CDR3 bases: TGTGCCAGCAGTTTCAGAACAGGGGGTGGGTACGAGCAGTACTTC. It encodes CASSFRTGGGYEQYF.